These 15 T cell receptor beta chains were all obtained from the same sample, sequenced in a study of T-cell memory formation after mild COVID-19. TCRdb analysed the 5' RACE reads with MiXCR anew, one entry per CDR3 protein. This repertoire shows fewer than 600,000 distinct CDR3 sequences, about 20% found once; its top ten account for roughly 8.1%. Sample: PBMCs or a T cell subset sorted from them (not recorded which). Source of these receptors: an adult woman who had mild COVID-19 (a few samples of this study predate the infection). Cell type and time point are not known.

This rearrangement joins TRBV5-6 to TRBJ1-2, with a tentative D call TRBD1 (5 bases). V was pared by 0 bases and J by 4 bases, with 13 bases between. The CDR3 runs 15 residues. The germline CDR1 and CDR2 sequences are SGHDT and YYEEEE. CDR3 DNA: TGTGCCAGCAGCTTGGGTCCGGGGGTTTCCTATGGCTACACCTTC. Protein: CASSLGPGVSYGYTF.

The chain is built from TRBV19 and TRBJ1-4, with a tentative D call TRBD1 (5 bases). This CDR3 contains 14 residues. Trimming removed 3 bases from V and 5 bases from J, with 10 bases in between. Germline loops: CDR1 LNHDA, CDR2 SQIVND (reference sequence). The chain's CDR3 is CASSIQGVNEKLFF. The DNA of the CDR3 is TGTGCCAGTAGTATTCAGGGAGTGAATGAAAAACTGTTTTTT.

The sample holds a few counts of this clonotype. This chain uses TRBV4-1 with TRBJ1-2; 7 positions match TRBD1. Germline CDR1 MGHRA, CDR2 YSYEKL. The CDR3 totals 16 residues. After removal of 0 bases from V and 6 bases from J, the junction contained 10 bases not matched to a gene. The CDR3 DNA reads as TGCGCCAGCAGCCAAGAAGGTGGCCAGGGGGTGAATGGCTACACCTTC. Translation gives CASSQEGGQGVNGYTF.

This clonotype was seen ten or more times. The J gene is TRBJ2-1, the V gene TRBV20-1, with 12 bases matching TRBD2. The CDR3 loop spans 14 amino acids. Germline CDR1 DFQATT, CDR2 SNEGSKA (reference sequence). The ends lost 6 bases at V and 4 bases at J; junction bases unmatched: 4. The CDR3 region is CSAPSGRGYNEQFF. CDR3 bases: TGCAGTGCCCCTAGCGGGAGGGGTTACAATGAGCAGTTCTTC.

Only a few counts were recorded for this clonotype. The rearrangement uses TRBV7-6 and TRBJ1-5; no reliable D call. Germline CDR1 and CDR2: SGHVS and FNYEAQ. Trimming shortened V by 0 bases and J by 2 bases, and 11 bases separated the two germline ends. The CDR3 sequence is 16 residues long. This chain's CDR3 is CASSLAPGGGNQPQHF. CDR3 coding DNA: TGTGCCAGCAGCTTAGCGCCCGGAGGTGGCAATCAGCCCCAGCATTTT. Combining the CDR3 with reference TRBV7-6 and TRBJ1-5 gives the whole variable domain GAGVSQSPRYKVTKRGQDVALRCDPISGHVSLYWYRQALGQGPEFLTYFNYEAQQDKSGLPNDRFSAERPEGSISTLTIQRTEQRDSAMYRCASSLAPGGGNQPQHFGDGTRLSIL.

This clonotype was detected only a few times. The chain recombines TRBV3-1 with TRBJ2-7, with TRBD2 matching 11 bases. Losses at the gene ends were 1 base for V and 4 bases for J; bases not matched to a gene: 6. The CDR3 is 16 amino acids. Germline loops: CDR1 LGHDT, CDR2 YNNKEL (reference sequence). The CDR3 is CASSQGFGTSGYEQYF. The CDR3 coding sequence is TGTGCCAGCAGCCAAGGTTTCGGGACTAGCGGATACGAGCAGTACTTC.

The chain is built from TRBV5-1 and TRBJ2-7; D ambiguous. V dropped 3 bases and J dropped 6 bases, with 13 bases sitting between them. Germline-derived CDR1 and CDR2 are SGHRS and YFSETQ. CDR3 length equals 13 residues. The CDR3 nucleotides are TGCGCCAGCAGCTCTCAAAGGTCGTTCGAGCAGTACTTC. It codes for CASSSQRSFEQYF. The variable domain in full, completed from reference TRBV5-1 and TRBJ2-7, reads KAGVTQTPRYLIKTRGQQVTLSCSPISGHRSVSWYQQTPGQGLQFLFEYFSETQRNKGNFPGRFSGRQFSNSRSEMNVSTLELGDSALYLCASSSQRSFEQYFGPGTRLTVT.

This clonotype was seen more than once but under ten times. The genes are TRBV7-9 and TRBJ2-7; the match to TRBD2 covers 7 bases. The germline gives CDR1 SEHNR, CDR2 FQNEAQ (reference sequence). There are 15 residues in the CDR3. After removal of 4 bases from V and 5 bases from J, the junction contained 11 bases not matched to a gene. This CDR3 reads CASSWGGVFGNEQYF. The CDR3 DNA sequence: TGTGCCAGCAGCTGGGGGGGGGTCTTTGGCAACGAGCAGTACTTC. Complete variable domain (other parts from reference TRBV7-9 and TRBJ2-7): DTGVSQNPRHKITKRGQNVTFRCDPISEHNRLYWYRQTLGQGPEFLTYFQNEAQLEKSRLLSDRFSAERPKGSFSTLEIQRTEQGDSAMYLCASSWGGVFGNEQYFGPGTRLTVT.

This clonotype has just a few counts. In DNA, the CDR3 is TGTGCCAGCAGCCAAGGTGTGACAAGCGAGCAGTACTTC. Its protein is CASSQGVTSEQYF. The chain employs TRBV7-3 and TRBJ2-7; D gene ambiguous. Trimming left V 5 bases short and J 6 bases short, with 14 bases between. The CDR3 length is 13 residues. The germline V gene has CDR1 SGHTA and CDR2 FQGTGA. The full variable domain, its missing parts supplied by reference TRBV7-3 and TRBJ2-7, is GAGVSQTPSNKVTEKGKYVELRCDPISGHTALYWYRQSLGQGPEFLIYFQGTGAADDSGLPNDRFFAVRPEGSVSTLKIQRTERGDSAVYLCASSQGVTSEQYFGPGTRLTVT.

This CDR3 is CSASEGWGDTQYF. CDR3 coding DNA: TGCAGTGCTAGTGAAGGCTGGGGGGATACGCAGTATTTT. The chain is built from TRBV20-1 and TRBJ2-3, with D perhaps matching TRBD1 or TRBD2 (5 bases each). The germline V gene encodes CDR1 DFQATT and CDR2 SNEGSKA (reference sequence). V dropped 3 bases and J dropped 6 bases, with 13 bases sitting between them. The CDR3 is 13 residues long.

This clonotype was detected only a few times. V and J are TRBV5-1 and TRBJ2-2; the D is unclear. This CDR3 comprises 13 residues. The germline CDR1 and CDR2 sequences are SGHRS and YFSETQ. V was pared by 1 base and J by 7 bases, with 8 bases between. In DNA form, the CDR3 reads TGCGCCAGCAGCTTGAGGAAGGTCGGGGAGCTGTTTTTT. It is translated as CASSLRKVGELFF.

The rearrangement uses TRBV11-2 and TRBJ1-1; D is undetermined. The CDR3 spans 14 residues. Germline CDR1 reads SGHAT; CDR2 reads FQNNGV. Trimming shortened V by 5 bases and J by 4 bases, and 14 bases separated the two germline ends. This CDR3 is CASSRSPRGTEAFF. CDR3 nucleotide sequence: TGTGCCAGCAGCCGCTCCCCTCGGGGCACTGAAGCTTTCTTT.

V and J are TRBV7-9 and TRBJ2-1; 8 bases agree with TRBD2. This CDR3 region has 15 residues. Germline trimming cut 5 bases from V and 5 bases from J; bases unmatched to any gene: 8. Germline values: CDR1 SEHNR, CDR2 FQNEAQ (reference sequence). CDR3 DNA sequence: TGTGCCAGCAGCCCCCAGACTAGCGCAGACAATGAGCAGTTCTTC. Protein: CASSPQTSADNEQFF.

This clonotype was seen only a few times. This chain joins TRBV24-1 and TRBJ2-5; D is ambiguous. The CDR3 spans 13 residues. V was clipped by 4 bases and J by 3 bases, with 8 bases between them. Per the germline V gene, CDR1 is KGHDR and CDR2 is SFDVKD. The CDR3 loop reads CATSEYTEETQYF. CDR3 coding DNA: TGTGCCACCAGTGAGTACACCGAAGAGACCCAGTACTTC.

This clonotype was seen more than once but under ten times. The chain couples TRBV5-1 to TRBJ1-2; D is unresolved. CDR1 and CDR2 (germline): SGHRS, YFSETQ. The CDR3 runs 15 residues. Trimming removed 0 bases at V and 4 bases at J, with 13 bases between. The chain's CDR3 is CASSLAAGTIYGYTF. The CDR3 coding sequence is TGCGCCAGCAGCTTGGCGGCCGGTACCATCTATGGCTACACCTTC.